The clone carrying this TCR beta chain was found a few times. Its antigen is still unknown. These data originate in a study of human T cells and chemical hapten exposure. For the study at large: Donors were sensitized with 2% DPC on the upper inner arm. Predominantly women, the patients had alopecia areata, totalis or universalis. Study conclusions and caveats: DPC sensitization left the count of TCRs above 1 in 1000 unchanged. Expanded TCR sets contained significantly more large CDR3 similarity clusters than controls.

MiXCR was run by TCRdb on the RACE reads, yielding one entry per CDR3 protein. The table records about 260,000 distinct CDR3 sequences, about 9% of them present only once. This sample's time point: pre-sensitization, week 0. The treatment: therapeutic diphenylcyclopropenone sensitization with weekly scalp DPC. Between the trimmed V and J ends, which lost 5 bases and 8 bases, there was a span of 19 bases. This CDR3 comprises 15 residues. The germline V gene encodes CDR1 SGHVS and CDR2 FQNEAQ. This TCR came from a woman aged 40 to 50 with alopecia areata. Some clones in this sample may be carry-over from other donors' samples. Here the sequenced sample was whole blood, taken in connection with sensitization to the hapten diphenylcyclopropenone (DPC). The V call is TRBV7-8, the J call TRBJ2-1; D remains unclear. As DNA, the CDR3 is TGTGCCAGCAGCCCCCAGTGGGCACCCGTGTATGAGCAGTTCTTC. It specifies CASSPQWAPVYEQFF.